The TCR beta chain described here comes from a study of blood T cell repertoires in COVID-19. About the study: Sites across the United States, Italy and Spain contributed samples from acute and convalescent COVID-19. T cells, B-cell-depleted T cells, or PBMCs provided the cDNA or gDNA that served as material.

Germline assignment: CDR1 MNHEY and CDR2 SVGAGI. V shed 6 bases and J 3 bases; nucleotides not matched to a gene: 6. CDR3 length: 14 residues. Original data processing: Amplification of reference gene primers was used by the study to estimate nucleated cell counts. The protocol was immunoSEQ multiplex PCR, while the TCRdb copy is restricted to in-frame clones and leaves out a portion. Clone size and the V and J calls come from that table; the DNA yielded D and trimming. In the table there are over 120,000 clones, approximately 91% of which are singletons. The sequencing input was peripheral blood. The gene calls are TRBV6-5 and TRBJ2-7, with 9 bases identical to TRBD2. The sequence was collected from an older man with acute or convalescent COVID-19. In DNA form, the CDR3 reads TGTGCCAGCAGGACTAGCGGAGAGATCTACGAGCAGTACTTC. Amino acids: CASRTSGEIYEQYF.